Reported below is one TCR beta chain. Its antigen is as yet unknown. These data come from a study of a mutant IDH1 vaccine in newly diagnosed glioma. In the study overall: Most patients had received both radiotherapy and temozolomide, the prior options being radiotherapy, temozolomide, or both. General study results and limits: Apparently unrelated to pseudoprogression were changes in the top peripheral T cell clonotypes. 93.3% of patients showed vaccine-induced immune responses across multiple MHC alleles.

The time point denotes: baseline, week 1 (first vaccination visit). The treatment was: pre-vaccination baseline after standard-of-care therapy. Assay used: immunoSEQ multiplex PCR; TCRdb lists only in-frame clones, some missing. In the table there are under 65,000 clones, about 80% of which are singletons. CDR3 length: 16 amino acids. Trimming cost V 2 bases and J 0 bases, with 14 bases left between them. The germline CDR1 and CDR2 sequences are SGDLS and YYNGEE. This chain uses TRBV9 with TRBJ2-5; D gene ambiguous. The sequence derives from a middle-aged woman with glioma. The source was PBMCs, collected from a glioma patient treated with radiotherapy, temozolomide or both. CDR3 amino acids: CASSVSPLPYQETQYF. CDR3 nucleotide sequence: TGTGCCAGCAGCGTGTCCCCTCTGCCGTACCAAGAGACCCAGTACTTC. The whole variable domain, remainder taken from reference TRBV9 and TRBJ2-5, is DSGVTQTPKHLITATGQRVTLRCSPRSGDLSVYWYQQSLDQGLQFLIQYYNGEERAKGNILERFSAQQFPDLHSELNLSSLELGDSALYFCASSVSPLPYQETQYFGPGTRLLVL.